The source of this TCR beta chain is a study of T cells in Graves' hyperthyroidism and ophthalmopathy (dated by TCRdb to 2018 to 2020). Looking at the study overall: Peripheral blood was sampled at the time of initial diagnosis, prior to any treatment. Following sampling, methimazole starting at 30 mg daily was given to hyperthyroidism patients, and high-dose intravenous methylprednisolone was given to ophthalmopathy patients. To identify TCR V-J signatures that set the groups apart, the researchers used a discovery cohort of about a hundred patients, made up of 40 to 45 with Graves' ophthalmopathy and about 60 with stable Graves' hyperthyroidism. The 100 or so discovery patients were divided at random into training and test sets in a 7:3 ratio. According to the paper, TCR Vbeta CDR3 sequencing was carried out on 135 peripheral blood samples, which came from fewer than 50 ophthalmopathy, around 75 hyperthyroidism and roughly 17 progressor patients. Whether ophthalmopathy could be predicted prospectively was tested in an independent validation cohort made up of some 20 hyperthyroidism patients plus 17 patients who later progressed to ophthalmopathy. In addition, the study compared T-cell repertoires in thyroid tissue and in blood from five or six Graves' hyperthyroidism patients. Here is what the overall study found, with its caveats: No statistical method was used to set the sample size in advance, and investigators knew the group allocation. Ophthalmopathy was separated from stable hyperthyroidism by a 13 V-J signature model, with approximately 85% sensitivity and approximately 81% specificity obtained in cross-validation and 80%/75% obtained in testing. In validation, the model predicted progression to ophthalmopathy with roughly 70% sensitivity and over 72% specificity, a median of 6.5 months before onset. Most expanded thyroid clonotypes (frequency above 0.001) were also found in blood, which suggests that blood repertoires may mirror thyroid immune responses.

Ophthalmopathy patients had moderately to severely active disease, with a Clinical Activity Score of 3 or more, a NOSPECS grade of 4 or more, and a disease duration of less than 3 months. Patients with uncontrolled infections, other autoimmune diseases, pregnancy or lactation were excluded. Clinical symptoms, serum thyroxine and TRAb, thyroid ultrasound, and orbital computed tomography formed the basis for the diagnoses. Ficoll-Paque density gradient centrifugation was used to isolate PBMCs from about 10 ml of fresh peripheral blood. Total RNA was extracted with Trizol reagent, and quality was checked on an Agilent 2100 Bioanalyzer. Amplification of TCR beta CDR3 regions was carried out from RNA transcripts. The first round of RT-PCR for the TCR CDR3 was performed with the HTBI primer set and the Qiagen OneStep RT-PCR kit. The libraries were constructed in a second round of multiplex PCR and then size-selected and purified. Sequencing of the libraries was done on an Illumina HiSeq2000 using paired-end 100 bp reads. As for how the authors treated the data: SOAPnuke was used to process the raw data, throwing out any read that contained adapters or uncalled bases, had a mean Phred below 15, or lacked an exact constant-primer or identifier match. COPE v1.2.5 was used to merge the high-quality paired reads, and each unique nucleotide sequence was defined as a clonotype. Clonotypes were aligned to IMGT TRBV, TRBD and TRBJ reference segments using MiTCR v1.1. The analysis included only V-J combinations with a frequency above 0.0001, which together covered 99.2% of the repertoires. The TCS score was defined as the ratio of F50 (clonal expansion) to E x V (chaos), calculated using BLOSUM62-based TCRdist between CDR3 peptides within each V-J. Welch's t-statistics and random forest reduced roughly 540 V-J features to some 14, which were used in a naive Bayes classifier (R e1071). TCRdb's own reprocessing of the public reads used fastp at Q25 and MiXCR and kept productive beta chains. Every entry covers one CDR3 protein and lists the most common genes and DNA from its rows. V and J calls and clone size were set by TCRdb, not the authors. In this sample the table shows some 570,000 distinct CDR3 sequences, 14% of which occur a single time. The top ten constitute 7% to 9% of the sample.

Relative to germline, V is missing 5 bases and J is missing 6 bases, with 9 bases of the junction outside any gene match. The germline V gene gives CDR1 as SGHVS and CDR2 as FQNEAQ. The CDR3 numbers 16 residues from cysteine through phenylalanine. Just the 48-base CDR3 DNA is kept, in frame starting at base 1. In this sample, this clonotype turned up many times. Its binding antigen is unknown. Base qualities are not at hand, and no much larger clone is one base apart. Sequencing was performed on blood. The chain employs TRBV7-8 and TRBJ1-6; TRBD1 agrees with 8 junctional bases. The sequence came from a young woman with Graves' ophthalmopathy. The base sequence is TGTGCCAGCAGCCCCTCGGGACAGGCAGCTAATTCACCCCTCCACTTT. This encodes CASSPSGQAANSPLHF.